These 24 T cell receptor beta chains were all obtained from the same sample, sequenced in a study of blood T cell repertoires in COVID-19. TCRdb's table, derived via immunoSEQ multiplex PCR, lists solely in-frame clones and lacks some. The sample lists 100,000 to 150,000 clones; approximately 87% were seen once. Sequencing was done on a sample of peripheral blood. The receptors here all came from a man between 65 and 85 years old with active COVID-19.

V usage is TRBV5-3 and J usage is TRBJ2-2; TRBD2 matches 13 bases. TRBV5-3 is flagged as an ORF with uncertain function. The CDR3 has 16 amino acids. J lost 1 base, V lost 5 bases, and 2 bases had no gene match. The CDR3 DNA sequence: TGTGCCAGAAGTGGGACTAGCGGGGAGAACACCGGGGAGCTGTTTTTT. This translates into CARSGTSGENTGELFF.

The J gene is TRBJ2-2, the V gene TRBV19; tentative D call: TRBD2 (6 bases). V was clipped by 10 bases and J by 0 bases, with 15 bases between them. This CDR3 contains 15 residues. Looked up from germline, CDR1 is LNHDA and CDR2 is SQIVND (reference sequence). The CDR3 is CATYDLAANTGELFF. The DNA of the CDR3 is TGTGCCACCTACGACTTAGCGGCGAACACCGGGGAGCTGTTTTTT.

A remark on this clone: This CDR3 is also generated by other DNA sequences in the sample. V gene TRBV7-2 combines with J gene TRBJ1-3, with 7 positions matching TRBD1. Germline assignment: CDR1 SGHTA and CDR2 FQGNSA. There are 13 residues in the CDR3. Germline trimming cut 5 bases from V and 4 bases from J; bases unmatched to any gene: 2. This chain's CDR3 is CASSGTAGNTIYF. CDR3 nucleotide sequence: TGTGCCAGCAGCGGGACAGCCGGAAACACCATATATTTT.

This clone appeared a single time. The chain has TRBV5-1 and TRBJ1-4; a weak D match, TRBD1 (6 bases). Trimming stripped 0 bases from V and 7 bases from J, with 16 bases between. This CDR3 has 16 amino acids. CDR1 is SGHRS, CDR2 YFSETQ, per germline. CDR3 in amino acids: CASSLAPRGLSEKLFF. The CDR3 coding sequence is TGCGCCAGCAGCTTGGCCCCCAGGGGATTAAGTGAAAAACTGTTTTTT.

This clone was seen just once. This chain uses TRBV5-1 with TRBJ2-1, with a weak D call TRBD2 (5 bases). Trimming cost V 3 bases and J 3 bases, with 10 bases left between them. The CDR3 covers 14 residues. In germline, CDR1 is SGHRS, CDR2 YFSETQ. The CDR3 region is CASSSGLIYNEQFF. The CDR3 nucleotides read TGCGCCAGCAGCTCAGGACTCATCTACAATGAGCAGTTCTTC. The full variable domain, with the rest looked up from reference TRBV5-1 and TRBJ2-1, is KAGVTQTPRYLIKTRGQQVTLSCSPISGHRSVSWYQQTPGQGLQFLFEYFSETQRNKGNFPGRFSGRQFSNSRSEMNVSTLELGDSALYLCASSSGLIYNEQFFGPGTRLTVL.

This clone was seen only once. V gene TRBV9 combines with J gene TRBJ2-3, with TRBD2 matching 7 bases. J was trimmed by 2 bases and V by 0 bases; bases with no gene match: 3. The CDR3 is made up of 15 amino acids. Germline loops: CDR1 SGDLS, CDR2 YYNGEE. CDR3 protein: CASSVERDYTDTQYF. The CDR3 nucleotides read TGTGCCAGCAGCGTAGAGCGGGACTACACAGATACGCAGTATTTT.

V usage is TRBV27 and J usage is TRBJ2-5, with unresolved D. V lost 4 bases and J 5 bases, leaving 2 bases between the germline ends. The CDR3 is 10 residues long. Germline CDR1 reads MNHEY; CDR2 reads SMNVEV (reference sequence). The CDR3 reads CASSSETQYF. For the CDR3, the DNA is TGTGCCAGCAGTTCGGAGACCCAGTACTTC.

V gene TRBV3-1 (or the pseudogene TRBV3-2) combines with J gene TRBJ2-1; 13 bases line up with TRBD2. Trimming removed 0 bases from V and 12 bases from J; junction bases left unmatched: 5. CDR3 length: 15 amino acids. Germline assignment: CDR1 LGHDT and CDR2 YNNKEL (reference sequence). CDR3 protein: CASSQDLRLAGGQFF. CDR3 sequence (DNA): TGTGCCAGCAGCCAAGACTTGAGACTAGCGGGAGGGCAGTTCTTC.

The rearrangement links TRBV28 to TRBJ1-4; D is unclear. In germline, CDR1 is MDHEN, CDR2 SYDVKM. The CDR3 consists of 13 residues. Deletions cut 7 bases from V and 5 bases from J, with 11 bases between. The DNA for the CDR3 is TGTGCCAGCAACCCCGACTGGAATGAAAAACTGTTTTTT. Translating gives CASNPDWNEKLFF.

This sequence joins TRBV7-8 and TRBJ1-6, with 7 bases identical to TRBD1. Germline V lookup: CDR1 SGHVS, CDR2 FQNEAQ. The junction had 15 bases not matched to a gene; V was cut back by 4 bases and J by 15 bases. The CDR3 is 15 residues long. The CDR3: CASSSLQGSSRLLHF. CDR3 bases: TGTGCCAGCAGCTCCTTACAGGGGTCGAGCAGGCTCCTCCACTTT.

This chain connects TRBV6-5 to TRBJ2-7; 10 nucleotides align to TRBD1. The CDR3 is 15 residues long. With 5 bases clipped from V and 5 bases from J, the junction kept 9 bases outside the gene matches. CDR1 is MNHEY and CDR2 is SVGAGI in the germline V gene. CDR3 sequence (DNA): TGTGCCAGCAGTATGGGGACAGGGGCTTTCCACGAGCAGTACTTC. Encoded protein: CASSMGTGAFHEQYF.

This chain links TRBV5-7 with TRBJ1-5, with D perhaps TRBD1 (6 bases). TRBV5-7 falls under the ORF class, with uncertain function. There are 13 residues in the CDR3. V was cut by 5 bases and J by 9 bases, with 15 bases left in between. Here the CDR3 DNA reads TGTGCCAGCAGGGACAGCTGGCGGAGGCCCCAGCATTTT. Translation gives CASRDSWRRPQHF.

The rearrangement uses TRBV7-2 and TRBJ2-5, with D possibly being TRBD1 (6 bases). The length of the CDR3 is 15 residues. Germline CDR1 SGHTA, CDR2 FQGNSA. With 1 base removed from V and 1 base from J, the gap between germline ends came to 10 bases. CDR3 bases: TGTGCCAGCAGCTTAGGGGGGCAGGGCCAAGAGACCCAGTACTTC. Translation: CASSLGGQGQETQYF.

V gene TRBV7-9 combines with J gene TRBJ1-1; no definite D call. Trimming removed 5 bases from V and 1 base from J, with 2 bases in between. CDR1 and CDR2 from the germline V gene are SEHNR and FQNEAQ (reference sequence). The CDR3 is 11 residues long. DNA for the CDR3: TGTGCCAGCAGCCGGAACACTGAAGCTTTCTTT. The encoded protein is CASSRNTEAFF.

The chain carries TRBV19 and TRBJ1-2, with TRBD1 as a possible D gene (6 bases). The CDR3 is made up of 15 amino acids. Trimming cost V 6 bases and J 0 bases, with 14 bases left between them. Germline-derived CDR1 and CDR2 are LNHDA and SQIVND (reference sequence). For the CDR3, the DNA is TGTGCCAGTAGACCTCCGGACAGAGCTAACTATGGCTACACCTTC. Translated: CASRPPDRANYGYTF.

The V and J genes are TRBV5-1 and TRBJ2-7, with D possibly matching TRBD2 (6 bases). Trimming stripped 0 bases from V and 3 bases from J, with 13 bases between. Germline V gene data show CDR1 as SGHRS and CDR2 as YFSETQ. The CDR3 length is 15 residues. This chain's CDR3 is CASSLAPGEDYEQYF. The CDR3 bases are TGCGCCAGCAGCTTGGCCCCGGGGGAAGACTACGAGCAGTACTTC.

This chain connects TRBV6-5 to TRBJ2-3, with 8 bases identical to TRBD2. V shed 7 bases and J 5 bases; nucleotides not matched to a gene: 5. Germline V gene data show CDR1 as MNHEY and CDR2 as SVGAGI. CDR3 length: 13 amino acids. The CDR3 spells CASTWTSRDTQYF. For the CDR3, the DNA is TGTGCCAGCACCTGGACTAGCCGAGATACGCAGTATTTT.

The chain couples TRBV29-1 to TRBJ2-7; possibly TRBD2 for D (5 bases). The CDR3 runs 13 residues. Germline CDR1 reads SQVTM; CDR2 reads ANQGSEA. The germline V and J ends were trimmed by 7 bases and 6 bases, with 19 bases remaining between them. CDR3 region: CSAGGGLGVEQYF. The CDR3 nucleotides read TGCAGCGCTGGAGGCGGGCTCGGTGTCGAGCAGTACTTC.

The chain couples TRBV7-2 to TRBJ2-5; TRBD1 is a possible D gene (5 bases). Germline V gives CDR1 SGHTA, CDR2 FQGNSA. The CDR3 covers 14 residues. V gave up 0 bases and J gave up 5 bases, with 10 bases separating them. CDR3 residues: CASSLAGAGETQYF. CDR3 sequence (DNA): TGTGCCAGCAGCTTAGCAGGGGCCGGGGAGACCCAGTACTTC.

The chain employs TRBV7-3 and TRBJ2-3, with TRBD2 matching 7 bases. V lost 0 bases, J lost 1 base, and 7 bases stayed unmatched. In germline, CDR1 is SGHTA, CDR2 FQGTGA. The CDR3 extends over 17 amino acids. In DNA form, the CDR3 reads TGTGCCAGCAGCTTAACCCCTCGGGGGGTCGGCACAGATACGCAGTATTTT. Its translation is CASSLTPRGVGTDTQYF.

This chain links TRBV5-4 with TRBJ2-1; possibly TRBD2 for D (6 bases). Trimming removed 4 bases at V and 3 bases at J, with 20 bases between. This CDR3 contains 17 residues. Germline V lookup: CDR1 SGHNT, CDR2 YYREEE (reference sequence). CDR3 coding DNA: TGTGCCAGCAGCCCGGCCGATGGGGGGAGTGGCTACAATGAGCAGTTCTTC. Protein: CASSPADGGSGYNEQFF.

This chain uses TRBV6-5 with TRBJ1-5, with D hard to call. CDR1 MNHEY and CDR2 SVGAGI come from the germline V gene. Trimming stripped 5 bases from V and 2 bases from J, with 10 bases between. The CDR3 loop spans 14 amino acids. CDR3 nucleotides: TGTGCCAGCAGTCTTCATAGCGGCAATCAGCCCCAGCATTTT. This codes for CASSLHSGNQPQHF.

The rearrangement uses TRBV3-1 (or the pseudogene TRBV3-2) and TRBJ2-2, with D possibly being TRBD1 (6 bases). V lost 4 bases and J 5 bases, leaving 17 bases between the germline ends. The germline V gene has CDR1 LGHDT and CDR2 YNNKEL (reference sequence). This CDR3 has 16 amino acids. The chain's CDR3 is CASSRSGQGNTGELFF. CDR3 nucleotides: TGTGCCAGCAGCCGGTCCGGGCAGGGGAATACCGGGGAGCTGTTTTTT.

The chain recombines TRBV11-2 with TRBJ2-7; TRBD2 is a possible D gene (6 bases). V gave up 1 base and J gave up 3 bases, with 7 bases separating them. The CDR3 has 13 amino acids. In germline, CDR1 is SGHAT, CDR2 FQNNGV. The CDR3 loop reads CASSLGRVYEQYF. The CDR3 coding sequence is TGTGCCAGCAGCTTAGGGAGGGTCTACGAGCAGTACTTC.